This T cell receptor beta chain was recovered during a study of T cells in Graves' hyperthyroidism and ophthalmopathy. With V trimmed by 0 bases and J by 6 bases, 12 bases remained unmatched. The CDR3 extends over 18 amino acids. The germline V gene has CDR1 MNHEY and CDR2 SVGAGI. RNA transcripts served as the template for amplifying TCR beta CDR3 regions. The TCR CDR3 was amplified in a first-round RT-PCR using the HTBI primer set. One entry per CDR3 protein, called by TCRdb with MiXCR from the multiplex PCR reads. The sample has some 600,000 distinct CDR3 sequences, approximately 15% seen once. This clonotype was detected ten times or more.

The TCR was taken from a woman aged 25 to 39 with Graves' hyperthyroidism that later progressed to Graves' ophthalmopathy. The J gene is TRBJ2-3, the V gene TRBV6-5; 10 bases are shared with TRBD2. Sequencing was performed on blood. CDR3 region: CASSYSTTSGRALDTQYF. CDR3 coding DNA: TGTGCCAGCAGTTACTCAACTACAAGCGGGAGGGCCCTTGATACGCAGTATTTT.